This TCR beta chain came from a study of early T cells in non-severe SARS-CoV-2 infection. Study overall: Unsorted whole-blood RNA was sequenced in bulk, leaving chains unpaired.

Germline lookup yields CDR1 DFQATT and CDR2 SNEGSKA (reference sequence). CDR3 length: 15 residues. V dropped 2 bases and J dropped 6; count of bases not matched to a gene: 7. This clonotype was counted ten times or more. Its target is not known. General study findings and limits: Anti-spike CD8 specificities were favored by VDJdb matching, whose results missed private and CD4 specificities.

Researchers attached unique molecular identifiers to individual cDNA molecules. TCRdb re-called the 5' RACE reads through MiXCR, storing one row per CDR3 protein. The sample shows tens of thousands of distinct CDR3 sequences, around 9.3% of them seen only once. The material sequenced was whole blood. This clonotype was sampled from an adult who was a healthcare worker with PCR-confirmed SARS-CoV-2 infection or an uninfected control (not recorded which). The V and J genes are TRBV20-1 and TRBJ1-6; 7 bases line up with TRBD1. DNA for the CDR3: TGCAGTGCTAGAAGCGACAGGGAGGGTAATTCACCCCTCCACTTT. This sequence encodes CSARSDREGNSPLHF.